The 15 T cell receptor beta chains below come from one sample, sequenced in a study of T-cell memory formation after mild COVID-19. Via MiXCR, TCRdb re-called the 5' RACE reads, giving one row per CDR3 protein. There are about 430,000 distinct CDR3 sequences in the sample; about 24% occur only once, and around 9% lies in the top ten. The sample consisted of PBMCs or a T cell subset sorted from them (not recorded which). The source of these receptors is an adult woman who had mild COVID-19 (a few samples of this study predate the infection). Cell type and time point are not known.

This sequence joins TRBV5-1 and TRBJ1-4, with D maybe TRBD1 (5 bases). CDR1 is SGHRS and CDR2 is YFSETQ in the germline V gene. CDR3 size: 15 residues. Trimming removed 4 bases at V and 6 bases at J, with 16 bases between. CDR3 protein: CASSPGTSGDEKLFF. In nucleotides, the CDR3 is TGCGCCAGCAGCCCAGGGACGTCGGGAGATGAAAAACTGTTTTTT.

This clonotype was detected only a few times. This chain joins TRBV5-1 and TRBJ2-3, with 8 bases that match TRBD1. With 4 bases clipped from V and 2 bases from J, the junction kept 9 bases outside the gene matches. CDR3 size: 16 residues. Per the germline V gene, CDR1 is SGHRS and CDR2 is YFSETQ. Here the CDR3 DNA reads TGCGCCAGCAGCCTAGGACAGGGCAGATTCACAGATACGCAGTATTTT. Amino acids: CASSLGQGRFTDTQYF.

DNA for the CDR3: TGTGCCAGCAGCTTAGACGGCGACTACGAGCAGTACTTC. It yields the protein CASSLDGDYEQYF. This sequence joins TRBV7-6 and TRBJ2-7, with unresolved D. V lost 1 base to trimming and J lost 3 bases, with 7 bases between them. CDR3 length: 13 residues. The germline gives CDR1 SGHVS, CDR2 FNYEAQ.

This clonotype was detected only a few times. A read error may produce the germline difference seen at one junction end. The V call is TRBV15, the J call TRBJ1-5; D is unresolved. The CDR3 totals 13 residues. CDR1 and CDR2 from the germline V gene are LNHNV and YYDKDF (reference sequence). The CDR3 is CVTVGQSNQPQHF. Written as DNA, the CDR3 is TGTGTCACCGTCGGGCAGAGCAATCAGCCCCAGCATTTT.

This clonotype showed up just a few times. The chain employs TRBV9 and TRBJ2-5, with TRBD2 matching over 10 bases. V lost 4 bases and J lost 4; bases outside the gene matches: 7. The CDR3 sequence is 15 residues long. Germline V gives CDR1 SGDLS, CDR2 YYNGEE. DNA of the CDR3: TGTGCCAGCAGCACCCCAGCGGGAGGGGCAGAGACCCAGTACTTC. Its protein product is CASSTPAGGAETQYF.

The rearrangement uses TRBV6-5 and TRBJ1-2, with D perhaps matching TRBD1 (6 bases). Trimming pared 5 bases from V and 2 bases from J, leaving 9 bases between. Germline V lookup: CDR1 MNHEY, CDR2 SVGAGI. The CDR3 runs 13 residues. Here the CDR3 reads CASSEQGNYGYTF. The CDR3 nucleotides are TGTGCCAGCAGTGAACAGGGAAACTATGGCTACACCTTC.

The sample holds many counts of this clonotype. This rearrangement joins TRBV7-7 to TRBJ2-7; D unresolved. The CDR3 is 13 amino acids. The germline V and J ends were trimmed by 4 bases and 0 bases, with 7 bases remaining between them. The germline V gene has CDR1 SSHAT and CDR2 FNYEAQ (reference sequence). CDR3 sequence: CASSYGFSYEQYF. The CDR3, as DNA: TGTGCCAGCAGCTACGGGTTCTCCTACGAGCAGTACTTC.

There are many counts of this clonotype. The chain couples TRBV12-3 or TRBV12-4 to TRBJ2-7; 7 positions match TRBD1. The length of the CDR3 is 14 residues. Trimming took 3 bases from V and 2 from J; bases not matched to a gene: 4. The CDR3, as DNA: TGTGCCAGCAGTTTGAGACAGGGTCCCTACGAGCAGTACTTC. It translates to CASSLRQGPYEQYF.

The V call is TRBV12-3 or TRBV12-4, the J call TRBJ2-1; D is uncertain. V was cut by 3 bases and J by 1 base, with 4 bases left in between. The CDR3 is 13 residues long. CDR3 protein: CASSFGSYNEQFF. In nucleotides, the CDR3 is TGTGCCAGCAGTTTCGGGTCCTACAATGAGCAGTTCTTC.

This sequence joins TRBV12-3 or TRBV12-4 and TRBJ2-7, with TRBD1 as a possible D gene (5 bases). Trimming stripped 3 bases from V and 3 bases from J, with 15 bases between. CDR3 length: 15 residues. The chain's CDR3 is CASSFDAGSSYEQYF. DNA for the CDR3: TGTGCCAGCAGTTTCGACGCAGGGTCGAGCTACGAGCAGTACTTC.

This clonotype appeared once. The chain employs TRBV27 and TRBJ2-1; 12 nucleotides match TRBD2. V trimming: 5 bases; J trimming: 4 bases; junction bases outside the gene matches: 12. There are 18 residues in the CDR3. The germline V gene encodes CDR1 MNHEY and CDR2 SMNVEV (reference sequence). Here the CDR3 reads CASSTTSGSLLVYNEQFF. CDR3 coding DNA: TGTGCCAGCAGTACGACTAGCGGGAGCCTTCTCGTATACAATGAGCAGTTCTTC.

J is TRBJ1-2 and V is TRBV27, with 8 bases identical to TRBD1. The CDR3 totals 15 residues. The V and J ends lost 5 bases and 3 bases, in that order; junction bases with no gene match: 8. Germline values: CDR1 MNHEY, CDR2 SMNVEV (reference sequence). This chain's CDR3 is CASSTDRELYYGYTF. The CDR3 region has the DNA TGTGCCAGCAGTACGGACAGGGAACTCTACTATGGCTACACCTTC.

The chain uses TRBV30 and TRBJ1-1; tentatively, D is TRBD1 (5 bases). In germline, CDR1 is GTSNPN, CDR2 SVGIG (reference sequence). V was cut by 4 bases and J by 3 bases, with 15 bases left in between. The CDR3 has 14 amino acids. This CDR3 reads CAWNNGVGDTEAFF. In nucleotides, the CDR3 is TGTGCCTGGAACAACGGAGTAGGGGACACTGAAGCTTTCTTT.

This chain joins TRBV20-1 and TRBJ1-5, with 9 bases fitting TRBD1. This CDR3 contains 14 residues. V lost 3 bases and J lost 3; bases outside the gene matches: 3. The germline CDR1 and CDR2 sequences are DFQATT and SNEGSKA (reference sequence). The CDR3 DNA sequence: TGCAGTGCTAGGGACAGGGGATTCAATCAGCCCCAGCATTTT. Its protein product is CSARDRGFNQPQHF.

This clonotype showed up just a few times. The chain employs TRBV18 and TRBJ2-3, with a possible D match to TRBD2 (5 bases). CDR1 is KGHSH and CDR2 is LQKENI in the germline V gene. CDR3 length: 14 residues. Trimming pared 8 bases from V and 3 bases from J, leaving 15 bases between. CDR3 sequence: CASSPGLSTDTQYF. DNA for the CDR3: TGTGCCAGCAGCCCGGGGTTGAGTACAGATACGCAGTATTTT.